Presented here are 10 T cell receptor beta chains from one specimen sequenced in a study of shared clonotypes between healthy human individuals. The protocol was immunoSEQ multiplex PCR, while the TCRdb copy is restricted to in-frame clones and leaves out a portion. The sample consists of a few million clones, around 94% of them appearing once. The sequenced sample consisted of naive CD4+ T cells sorted from blood. Regarding subset: CD45RA+ positively selected. These TCRs come from a young man in good health.

The chain carries TRBV4-3 and TRBJ2-5; D is unclear. Germline loops: CDR1 LGHNA, CDR2 YSLEER. CDR3 size: 15 residues. V was shortened by 0 bases and J by 4 bases, with 12 bases between the two germline ends. CDR3 nucleotide sequence: TGCGCCAGCAGCCAAGATCGAGCCTTTGGAGAGACCCAGTACTTC. Its protein product is CASSQDRAFGETQYF.

This chain links TRBV15 with TRBJ1-2, with D uncertain. CDR1 and CDR2 (germline): LNHNV, YYDKDF (reference sequence). The V gene lost 0 bases and the J gene lost 4 bases, with 12 bases spanning the gap. CDR3 length: 15 amino acids. The CDR3 spells CATSRDRDMGYGYTF. CDR3 nucleotide sequence: TGTGCCACCAGCAGAGATCGAGACATGGGCTATGGCTACACCTTC.

In the case of this clone: The same CDR3 can be traced to other DNA sequences in this sample. V and J are TRBV7-2 and TRBJ2-7; D perhaps matches TRBD2 (5 bases). Germline V gives CDR1 SGHTA, CDR2 FQGNSA. The length of the CDR3 is 13 residues. Between the trimmed V and J ends, which lost 3 bases and 2 bases, there was a span of 8 bases. In DNA, the CDR3 is TGTGCCAGCAGCTTGGGGAGCGCCTACGAGCAGTACTTC. As protein: CASSLGSAYEQYF.

On this clone: Additional DNA sequences in this sample encode the identical CDR3. The J gene is TRBJ2-7, the V gene TRBV28; D is perhaps TRBD1 (5 bases). The germline CDR1 and CDR2 sequences are MDHEN and SYDVKM. The length of the CDR3 is 11 residues. The germline V and J ends were trimmed by 7 bases and 3 bases, with 7 bases remaining between them. CDR3 nucleotide sequence: TGTGCCAGCACAAGGGGCTACGAGCAGTACTTC. This sequence encodes CASTRGYEQYF.

CDR3 in DNA: TGCAGCCACAGACACCAAGAGACCCAGTACTTC. Translating gives CSHRHQETQYF. The rearrangement links TRBV29-1 to TRBJ2-5; D uncertain. Germline V lookup: CDR1 SQVTM, CDR2 ANQGSEA. The V end was cut by 8 bases, the J end by 0 bases, with 7 bases between. This CDR3 is 11 amino acids long.

For this clone: Other nucleotide sequences from this sample produce the same CDR3. The chain links TRBV18 to TRBJ2-5; D call uncertain. The CDR3 loop spans 14 amino acids. Looked up from germline, CDR1 is KGHSH and CDR2 is LQKENI. With 1 base removed from V and 2 bases from J, the gap between germline ends came to 8 bases. For the CDR3, the DNA is TGTGCCAGCTCACCACGGGTAGGGCAAGAGACCCAGTACTTC. The encoded protein is CASSPRVGQETQYF.

V usage is TRBV29-1 and J usage is TRBJ2-7; 7 bases align to TRBD1. V trimming: 6 bases; J trimming: 5 bases; junction bases outside the gene matches: 13. The length of the CDR3 is 14 residues. CDR1 and CDR2 from the germline V gene are SQVTM and ANQGSEA. CDR3 amino acids: CSVKTGIHVDEQYF. In DNA, the CDR3 is TGCAGCGTGAAGACAGGGATTCATGTGGACGAGCAGTACTTC.

This CDR3 reads CASSFGQGSMKTQYF. The CDR3 coding sequence is TGTGCCAGCAGCTTCGGACAGGGATCAATGAAGACCCAGTACTTC. This chain links TRBV11-2 with TRBJ2-5; TRBD1 aligns across 8 bases. This CDR3 is built from 15 residues. Germline CDR1 reads SGHAT; CDR2 reads FQNNGV. V shed 3 bases and J 6 bases; nucleotides not matched to a gene: 9.

The chain couples TRBV10-2 to TRBJ2-3, with no clear D. CDR3 length: 14 amino acids. V shed 4 bases and J shed 0 bases, with 8 bases lying between them. Germline V gene sequence: CDR1 WSHSY, CDR2 SAAADI. The CDR3 DNA reads TGCGCCAGCAGTGGGTTTATCAGCACAGATACGCAGTATTTT. This sequence encodes CASSGFISTDTQYF.

The chain joins TRBV11-2 to TRBJ2-7; D remains ambiguous. Germline V gene data show CDR1 as SGHAT and CDR2 as FQNNGV. The CDR3 totals 13 residues. V shed 8 bases and J shed 2 bases, with 13 bases lying between them. In DNA, the CDR3 is TGTGCCAGCGCCTTCGGCCGACCCTACGAGCAGTACTTC. The encoded protein is CASAFGRPYEQYF.